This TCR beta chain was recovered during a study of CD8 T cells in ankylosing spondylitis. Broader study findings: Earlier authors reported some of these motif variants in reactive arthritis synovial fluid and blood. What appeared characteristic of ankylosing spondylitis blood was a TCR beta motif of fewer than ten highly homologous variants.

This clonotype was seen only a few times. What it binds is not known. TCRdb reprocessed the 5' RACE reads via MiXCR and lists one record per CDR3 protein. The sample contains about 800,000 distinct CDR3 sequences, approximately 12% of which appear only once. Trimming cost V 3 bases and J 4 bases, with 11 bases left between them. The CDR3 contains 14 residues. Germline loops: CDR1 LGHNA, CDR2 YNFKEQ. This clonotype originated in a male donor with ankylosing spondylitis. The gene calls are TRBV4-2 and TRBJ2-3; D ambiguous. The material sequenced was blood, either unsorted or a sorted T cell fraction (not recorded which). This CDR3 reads CASSHSEAADTQYF. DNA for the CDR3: TGTGCCAGCAGCCACTCTGAGGCCGCAGATACGCAGTATTTT.